This T cell receptor (beta chain) comes out of a study of blood T cell repertoires in COVID-19. Study overall: The origin of the acute and convalescent COVID-19 samples was the United States, Italy and Spain.

The V gene's germline CDR1 is MDHEN and CDR2 SYDVKM. The length of the CDR3 is 15 residues. Losses at the gene ends were 6 bases for V and 7 bases for J; bases not matched to a gene: 8. In terms of age and location, participants ranged from about 18 to 89 years and lived in approximately 24 US areas. In the study's own analysis: Reference gene primer amplification gave estimated nucleated cell counts. Only in-frame clones appear in the TCRdb table, and some are missing; sequencing was by immunoSEQ multiplex PCR. V, J and clone size derive from that table, while D and trimming were established from the DNA sequence. The repertoire holds roughly 41,000 clones, with about 88% as singletons.

The chain uses TRBV28 and TRBJ1-4; TRBD1 matches at 10 bases. Sequencing input: PBMCs or T cells enriched from blood (not recorded which). This receptor was obtained from a woman in her forties or fifties who had recovered from COVID-19. The CDR3 DNA reads as TGTGCCAGCAGCCGCCAGACAGGGGGCGTTGAAAAACTGTTTTTT. Translating it yields CASSRQTGGVEKLFF.